The rows below give T cell receptor beta chains drawn from one sample of a study of shared clonotypes between healthy human individuals. Libraries were prepared by immunoSEQ multiplex PCR; TCRdb keeps only in-frame clonotypes and omits some of them. Of approximately 2,000,000 clones in the sample, 80% to 95% are singletons; the top ten hold approximately 0.39%. Sequencing used naive CD4+ T cells from PBMCs. The receptors here all came from a man aged 18 to 30 in good health. Some clones in this sample may be carry-over from other donors' samples. CDR3s leave out the opening cysteine and the closing phenylalanine or tryptophan.

TRBJ2-1 TRBV4-3 15 ASSQVYSGVLINEQF
TRBJ2-6 TRBV5-1 14 ASSFGRYSGANVLT
TRBJ1-3 TRBV5-1 15 ASSLALGADSGNTIY
TRBJ2-3 TRBV7-9 15 ASSAYLPSGGLDTQY
TRBJ2-3 TRBV7-8 14 ASSLGARGRTDTQY
TRBJ1-6 TRBV4-1 16 ASSQDRLGSSYNSPLH
TRBJ2-5 TRBV5-6 12 ASSFVGQEETQY
- TRBV5-1 11 ASKHSGAYEQY
TRBJ1-4 TRBV5-1 13 ASSSTGGSNEKLF
TRBJ2-3 TRBV19 14 ASSITLAGTLDTQY
TRBJ2-2 TRBV9 15 ASSVGLAGGGTGELF
TRBJ2-7 TRBV7-2 15 ASSLFHVVGSANEQY
TRBJ2-3 TRBV9 12 ASSYGVSTDTQY
TRBJ1-1 TRBV5-1 13 ASSLLVQGGTEAF
TRBJ1-1 TRBV27 11 ASSNGWRTEAF
TRBJ2-1 TRBV18 12 ASSPLAEAGEQF
TRBJ1-2 TRBV5-1 12 ASSSSPGELIYT
TRBJ1-3 TRBV28 12 ASSRGGLKNTIY
TRBJ1-1 TRBV19 13 ASTPRLGEEAEAF
TRBJ1-3 TRBV18 13 ASSPGIDSGNTIY
TRBJ1-2 TRBV12-1 12 ASSSRQGQYGYT
TRBJ2-7 TRBV5-1 13 ASSPGLAGPYEQY
TRBJ2-1 TRBV5-1 13 ASSLDRISYNEQF
TRBJ2-5 TRBV2 11 ASSPQGEETQY
TRBJ2-4 TRBV25-1 11 ASNSGPGAIQY
TRBJ2-7 TRBV7-9 14 ASTMSRDSSLYEQY
TRBJ2-7 TRBV6-1 13 ASSLMTGRFAEQY
TRBJ2-1 TRBV19 12 ASSISRSYSEQF
TRBJ1-2 TRBV6-5 12 ASSYQAGPNGYT
TRBJ1-1 TRBV6-6 9 ASSALTEAF
TRBJ2-3 TRBV13 12 ASSHGQNTDTQY
TRBJ2-2 TRBV5-1 14 ASAPSGPADTGELF
TRBJ2-7 TRBV28 12 ASRTLALSYEQY
TRBJ1-3 TRBV27 11 ASGPGAGNTIY
TRBJ2-1 TRBV7-3 14 ASSLAGTGGRDEQF
TRBJ2-1 TRBV11-2 14 ASSTRLNLMSNEQF
TRBJ2-2 TRBV7-3 14 ASSPQTGANTGELF
TRBJ2-7 TRBV7-2 13 ASSWGGTGIYEQY
TRBJ2-3 TRBV10-3 13 AISALKTGPDTQY
TRBJ2-1 TRBV11-2 17 ASRHGGETSGRGYNEQF
TRBJ1-2 TRBV28 11 ASSYRDRNGYT
TRBJ1-1 TRBV19 11 ASIRTGVTEAF
TRBJ2-1 TRBV7-3 13 ASSLAAGGPDEQF
TRBJ2-7 TRBV18 11 ASSRDFSYEQY
TRBJ1-2 TRBV4-3 13 ASSQAVQGAFGYT
TRBJ2-7 TRBV5-4 13 ASSFLAGSSYEQY
TRBJ2-3 TRBV29-1 12 SVEDLWYEGTQY
TRBJ1-5 TRBV4-2 14 ASSQVGTGNNQPQH
TRBJ1-5 TRBV6-1 10 ASSEWDQPQH
TRBJ2-2 TRBV12-5 11 ASGEKDTGELF
TRBJ2-3 TRBV5-1 13 ASHKGDKLTDTQY
TRBJ1-1 TRBV14 13 ASSQMAGGITEAF
TRBJ1-5 TRBV4-1 16 ASSRKELGTGDNQPQH
TRBJ2-7 TRBV27 14 ASSPRQGILSYEQY
TRBJ1-1 TRBV19 11 ASSSRVGTEAF
TRBJ2-7 TRBV28 12 ASSLTSGSREQY
TRBJ1-1 TRBV5-1 12 ASSLEPGYTEAF
TRBJ1-2 TRBV5-1 11 ASAPGLLYGYT
TRBJ2-2 TRBV5-1 15 ASSWGQGGSYTGELF